Presented here are 17 T cell receptor beta chains from one specimen sequenced in a study of CD8 T cells in Susac syndrome. RNA, at about 0.5 to 1 ug, was reverse transcribed with random hexamers. TCRdb ran MiXCR on the immunoSEQ multiplex PCR reads and lists one entry per CDR3 protein. The sample includes under 95,000 distinct CDR3 sequences, 95% of them seen just once. Sequenced sample: CD8+ T cells from PBMCs. The receptors were sampled from a human donor with Susac syndrome.

This clonotype was found once. The chain recombines TRBV7-2 with TRBJ2-7; 13 nucleotides agree with TRBD2. The CDR3 consists of 16 residues. Germline loops: CDR1 SGHTA, CDR2 FQGNSA. V dropped 2 bases and J dropped 5; count of bases not matched to a gene: 6. DNA for the CDR3: TGTGCCAGCAGCTTAACTAGCGGGAGGGCCGATCACGAGCAGTACTTC. Its translation is CASSLTSGRADHEQYF. The variable domain in full, with the rest retrieved from reference TRBV7-2 and TRBJ2-7, is GAGVSQSPSNKVTEKGKDVELRCDPISGHTALYWYRQSLGQGLEFLIYFQGNSAPDKSGLPSDRFSAERTGGSVSTLTIQRTQQEDSAVYLCASSLTSGRADHEQYFGPGTRLTVT.

The chain carries TRBV15 and TRBJ2-5, with TRBD2 matching 9 bases. This CDR3 comprises 15 residues. The V gene's germline CDR1 is LNHNV and CDR2 YYDKDF (reference sequence). The J segment lost 4 bases and the V segment lost 5 bases, leaving 8 bases of the junction unmatched. The CDR3 region has the DNA TGTGCCACCAGCCCCTCCGTACTAGCGGGAGAGACCCAGTACTTC. Encoded protein: CATSPSVLAGETQYF.

The chain uses TRBV2 and TRBJ2-6; the D is unclear. The CDR3 spans 16 residues. The germline V and J ends were trimmed by 5 bases and 2 bases, with 13 bases remaining between them. CDR1 is SNHLY and CDR2 is FYNNEI in the germline V gene. CDR3 sequence: CASSTMFVPGANVLTF. CDR3 nucleotides: TGTGCCAGCAGTACTATGTTCGTTCCTGGGGCCAACGTCCTGACTTTC.

This sequence joins TRBV11-1 and TRBJ2-1; possibly TRBD1 or TRBD2 for D (5 bases each). The germline CDR1 and CDR2 sequences are SGHAT and FQDESV (reference sequence). There are 15 residues in the CDR3. V lost 5 bases and J lost 0, with 11 bases in between. The chain's CDR3 is CASSMGDASYNEQFF. The CDR3 coding sequence is TGTGCCAGCAGCATGGGGGATGCCTCCTACAATGAGCAGTTCTTC.

The rearrangement uses TRBV18 and TRBJ2-7; 9 positions agree with TRBD2. Germline V gene data show CDR1 as KGHSH and CDR2 as LQKENI. This CDR3 has 16 amino acids. Germline trimming cut 1 base from V and 0 bases from J; bases unmatched to any gene: 4. CDR3 sequence (DNA): TGTGCCAGCTCACCACGAGTTAGCGGGAGCTCCTACGAGCAGTACTTC. Amino acids: CASSPRVSGSSYEQYF.

The V call is TRBV13, the J call TRBJ2-7, with 13 bases aligning to TRBD2. Germline CDR1 is PRHDT and CDR2 is FYEKMQ (reference sequence). The CDR3 extends over 13 amino acids. Unmatched junction bases numbered 7, after V lost 4 bases and J lost 13 bases. CDR3 sequence: CASSSGTSGTSYF. CDR3 nucleotides: TGTGCCAGCAGCTCCGGGACTAGCGGGACAAGTTACTTC.

This chain connects TRBV6-5 to TRBJ2-1; no clear D gene. The V gene's germline CDR1 is MNHEY and CDR2 SVGAGI. V dropped 0 bases and J dropped 5 bases, with 20 bases sitting between them. CDR3 length: 18 amino acids. The CDR3 coding sequence is TGTGCCAGCAGTTACTCGACGACACCTCTTTTCTTGAACAATGAGCAGTTCTTC. It yields the protein CASSYSTTPLFLNNEQFF.

The table lists this clonotype with a count of one. The chain links TRBV28 to TRBJ2-7; 11 bases agree with TRBD2. The CDR3 runs 14 residues. V shed 6 bases and J 3 bases; nucleotides not matched to a gene: 4. Germline V gene data show CDR1 as MDHEN and CDR2 as SYDVKM. CDR3 DNA: TGTGCCAGCAGCCGACTAGCGGGAAACTACGAGCAGTACTTC. This encodes CASSRLAGNYEQYF.

The chain uses TRBV9 and TRBJ2-1, with D perhaps matching TRBD1 or TRBD2 (5 bases each). V shed 3 bases and J shed 10 bases, with 11 bases lying between them. Per the germline V gene, CDR1 is SGDLS and CDR2 is YYNGEE. This CDR3 spans 12 amino acids. The CDR3 coding sequence is TGTGCCAGCAGCGCCTCGGGGCTGGAGCAGTTCTTC. Its protein product is CASSASGLEQFF.

The genes are TRBV20-1 and TRBJ1-2, with no clear D. The CDR3 extends over 13 amino acids. The germline V and J ends were trimmed by 3 bases and 1 base, with 9 bases remaining between them. CDR1 is DFQATT, CDR2 SNEGSKA, per germline (reference sequence). The CDR3 sequence is CSARAADNYGYTF. CDR3 nucleotide sequence: TGCAGTGCTAGGGCAGCGGATAACTATGGCTACACCTTC.

This chain uses TRBV28 with TRBJ2-1; D tentatively fits TRBD1 or TRBD2 (5 bases each). The CDR3 loop spans 16 amino acids. V was pared by 5 bases and J by 4 bases, with 18 bases between. CDR1 and CDR2 (germline): MDHEN, SYDVKM. CDR3 coding DNA: TGTGCCAGCAGTGGCCGAGGGACGGTGGGATACAATGAGCAGTTCTTC. Residues: CASSGRGTVGYNEQFF.

This rearrangement joins TRBV30 to TRBJ2-1; 10 positions agree with TRBD2. Germline CDR1 and CDR2: GTSNPN and SVGIG (reference sequence). This CDR3 has 13 residues. V lost 2 bases, J lost 15 bases, and 10 bases stayed unmatched. The CDR3 region has the DNA TGTGCCTGGAGTCGCATGAGCGGGAGGGCTCCGTTCTTC. Encoded protein: CAWSRMSGRAPFF.

CDR3 in amino acids: CASSMGLNTEAFF. The CDR3 bases are TGTGCCAGTAGTATGGGGTTGAACACTGAAGCTTTCTTT. The J gene is TRBJ1-1, the V gene TRBV19; D is uncertain. The length of the CDR3 is 13 residues. V lost 3 bases to trimming and J lost 0 bases, with 5 bases between them. The germline CDR1 and CDR2 sequences are LNHDA and SQIVND (reference sequence).

This chain connects TRBV7-3 to TRBJ2-1; 7 bases align to TRBD2. The CDR3 has 12 amino acids. The V and J ends lost 0 bases and 12 bases, in that order; junction bases with no gene match: 2. The germline V gene encodes CDR1 SGHTA and CDR2 FQGTGA. The CDR3 coding sequence is TGTGCCAGCAGCTTAACCGGGGAGGGGCAGTTCTTC. Translating gives CASSLTGEGQFF.

The CDR3: CASSPRSGGGDEQFF. CDR3 coding DNA: TGTGCCAGCTCTCCCCGTAGCGGGGGAGGGGATGAGCAGTTCTTC. The rearrangement joins TRBV6-6 to TRBJ2-1, with 9 bases lining up with TRBD2. CDR1 is MNHNY, CDR2 SVGAGI, per germline (reference sequence). Trimming took 8 bases from V and 8 from J; bases not matched to a gene: 13. The CDR3 spans 15 residues.

CDR3 amino acids: CSVASDREVYGYTF. Written as DNA, the CDR3 is TGCAGCGTCGCCTCCGACAGGGAGGTCTATGGCTACACCTTC. The chain links TRBV29-1 to TRBJ1-2; 7 nucleotides align to TRBD1. V shed 6 bases, J shed 4 bases, and the junction held 11 bases outside the gene matches. The CDR3 has 14 amino acids. The germline CDR1 and CDR2 sequences are SQVTM and ANQGSEA.

This chain links TRBV4-2 with TRBJ1-1; TRBD1 might be the D (5 bases). This CDR3 spans 17 amino acids. Germline CDR1 is LGHNA and CDR2 is YNFKEQ. Trimming took off 0 bases at V and 1 base at J, with 15 bases between the two ends. The CDR3 sequence: CASSQDQWGSENTEAFF. The CDR3 region has the DNA TGTGCCAGCAGCCAAGATCAATGGGGCAGCGAGAACACTGAAGCTTTCTTT.